This T cell receptor beta chain was recovered during a study of Tregs in tolerant kidney transplant recipients. Unstimulated regulatory T cells (CD4+CD25+CD127-), CD4+CD25- non-regulatory cells, CD4 and CD8 cells were FACS-sorted from thawed PBMCs. This table comes from immunoSEQ multiplex PCR, and its TCRdb copy is limited to in-frame clones, with some not included. This table has around 230,000 clones, 80% to 85% appearing once. The clonotype originates from a human donor in good health. Sample: CD4+ T cells from blood.

This CDR3 is CASSFNPEGAYNEQFF. The CDR3 DNA reads TGTGCCAGCAGTTTTAACCCAGAGGGGGCGTACAATGAGCAGTTCTTC. This chain connects TRBV27 to TRBJ2-1, with 7 bases fitting TRBD1. Germline loops: CDR1 MNHEY, CDR2 SMNVEV (reference sequence). J was trimmed by 4 bases and V by 3 bases; bases with no gene match: 9. The CDR3 is made up of 16 amino acids.